The 28 T cell receptor beta chains below all came from one sample that was sequenced in a study of control samples from healthy donors and cancer patients. TCRdb's copy holds only in-frame clones and misses some; the assay was immunoSEQ multiplex PCR. This table has tens of thousands of clones, about 87% appearing once. The sequenced sample was PBMCs. These receptors were taken from a woman aged 55-70 years with head and neck cancer.

This clone was found once. This sequence joins TRBV11-2 and TRBJ2-7; D perhaps matches TRBD2 (6 bases). Trimming left V 2 bases short and J 3 bases short, with 11 bases between. The germline V gene has CDR1 SGHAT and CDR2 FQNNGV. The CDR3 contains 14 residues. The CDR3 region is CASSLTGDGYEQYF. The CDR3 DNA reads as TGTGCCAGCAGCTTAACGGGAGACGGCTACGAGCAGTACTTC.

The gene calls are TRBV5-1 and TRBJ2-3; D uncertain. From germline, CDR1 is SGHRS and CDR2 YFSETQ. This CDR3 has 15 residues. Trimming removed 0 bases at V and 2 bases at J, with 10 bases between. The CDR3 region has the DNA TGCGCCAGCAGCTTGGATGCTAAGTCCACAGATACGCAGTATTTT. Residues: CASSLDAKSTDTQYF.

The J gene is TRBJ2-5, the V gene TRBV10-3, with TRBD2 identical over 7 bases. Unmatched junction bases numbered 11, after V lost 0 bases and J lost 4 bases. The CDR3 contains 17 residues. The germline gives CDR1 ENHRY, CDR2 SYGVKD. CDR3 coding DNA: TGTGCCATCAGTGAGTCGATGGACGGGGGGTTATTAGAGACCCAGTACTTC. It translates to CAISESMDGGLLETQYF.

The chain uses TRBV18 and TRBJ2-5; D possibly corresponds to TRBD1 (5 bases). CDR1 and CDR2 (germline): KGHSH, LQKENI. The CDR3 is 13 residues long. V was trimmed by 4 bases and J by 1 base, leaving 7 bases between them. The CDR3 sequence is CASSLTAQETQYF. The CDR3 bases are TGTGCCAGCTCACTGACAGCCCAAGAGACCCAGTACTTC.

J is TRBJ2-1 and V is TRBV27; D may be TRBD1 (5 bases). Per germline, CDR1 MNHEY and CDR2 SMNVEV (reference sequence). V was clipped by 2 bases and J by 5 bases, with 25 bases between them. The CDR3 totals 19 residues. The chain's CDR3 is CASSLNGIRAGAMDNEQFF. DNA for the CDR3: TGTGCCAGCAGTTTAAATGGTATCCGGGCTGGGGCTATGGACAATGAGCAGTTCTTC.

The V gene is TRBV18, the J gene TRBJ2-5, with D possibly TRBD2 on 6 matching bases. The germline V and J ends were trimmed by 3 bases and 3 bases, with 11 bases remaining between them. The CDR3 contains 14 residues. The germline V gene has CDR1 KGHSH and CDR2 LQKENI. Here the CDR3 reads CASSPGRREETQYF. DNA for the CDR3: TGTGCCAGCTCACCGGGGAGGAGAGAAGAGACCCAGTACTTC.

V and J are TRBV5-1 and TRBJ2-2; D perhaps matches TRBD1 (6 bases). Trimming cost V 1 base and J 5 bases, with 9 bases left between them. Germline-derived CDR1 and CDR2 are SGHRS and YFSETQ. The CDR3 extends over 14 amino acids. CDR3 amino acids: CASSLQQGTGELFF. CDR3 nucleotides: TGCGCCAGCAGCTTGCAACAGGGAACCGGGGAGCTGTTTTTT.

The chain uses TRBV6-5 and TRBJ1-4; 8 bases are shared with TRBD1. CDR3 length: 13 residues. In germline, CDR1 is MNHEY, CDR2 SVGAGI. The V segment lost 5 bases and the J segment 14 bases; nucleotides outside the gene matches: 10. The CDR3 nucleotides read TGTGCCAGCAGTACTCATCGGACAGGGCAGCTGTTTTTT. Translation: CASSTHRTGQLFF.

The DNA for the CDR3 is TGTGCCAGCAGCTCCGCTAGCGGGAGGCCCCCGGATACGCAGTATTTT. It encodes CASSSASGRPPDTQYF. This sequence joins TRBV5-4 and TRBJ2-3; 11 positions agree with TRBD2. The V gene end was trimmed by 3 bases and the J gene end by 6 bases; junction bases not matched to a gene: 9. The CDR3 runs to 16 residues. Germline lookup yields CDR1 SGHNT and CDR2 YYREEE (reference sequence).

This chain links TRBV19 with TRBJ1-5, with TRBD1 identical over 7 bases. Germline values: CDR1 LNHDA, CDR2 SQIVND (reference sequence). The CDR3 has 16 amino acids. V shed 5 bases and J 6 bases; nucleotides not matched to a gene: 13. CDR3 in DNA: TGTGCCAGTAGTCAGTACAGGGGAACATCGGGTCAGCCCCAGCATTTT. It translates to CASSQYRGTSGQPQHF. The full variable domain, with the rest looked up from reference TRBV19 and TRBJ1-5, is DGGITQSPKYLFRKEGQNVTLSCEQNLNHDAMYWYRQDPGQGLRLIYYSQIVNDFQKGDIAEGYSVSREKKESFPLTVTSAQKNPTAFYLCASSQYRGTSGQPQHFGDGTRLSIL.

The chain has TRBV9 and TRBJ2-1; 8 bases line up with TRBD2. V lost 2 bases, J lost 1 base, and 5 bases stayed unmatched. Germline values: CDR1 SGDLS, CDR2 YYNGEE. This CDR3 has 16 residues. The CDR3 region is CASSVMSGGSYNEQFF. The CDR3 nucleotides are TGTGCCAGCAGCGTGATGAGCGGGGGATCCTACAATGAGCAGTTCTTC.

Remarks on this clone: A junction end diverges from the germline sequence, so it may reflect a read error. This chain connects TRBV5-1 to TRBJ1-6; possible D gene TRBD1, 5 bases. Germline assignment: CDR1 SGHRS and CDR2 YFSETQ. CDR3 length: 16 amino acids. CDR3 coding DNA: TGCGCCAGCAGCCCTAGGTCTCAGGGTGGAGATTCACCCCCCCACTTT. Amino acid sequence: CASSPRSQGGDSPPHF.

V and J are TRBV7-3 and TRBJ1-6; possible D gene TRBD1, 5 bases. The V end lost 5 bases, the J end lost 7 bases, and 15 bases lay between the germline ends. The CDR3 loop spans 15 amino acids. Looked up from germline, CDR1 is SGHTA and CDR2 is FQGTGA. Written as DNA, the CDR3 is TGTGCCAGCAGCCCCATGGCAGGGAGAAATTCACCCCTCCACTTT. This gives the protein CASSPMAGRNSPLHF.

The chain couples TRBV4-1 to TRBJ2-7; D uncertain. The length of the CDR3 is 15 residues. The germline gives CDR1 MGHRA, CDR2 YSYEKL. V was pared by 3 bases and J by 3 bases, with 15 bases between. The CDR3 here is CASSHAPETLYEQYF. CDR3 DNA sequence: TGCGCCAGCAGCCATGCTCCCGAGACTCTCTACGAGCAGTACTTC.

This chain links TRBV9 with TRBJ2-2; tentatively, D is TRBD1 or TRBD2 (6 bases each). In germline, CDR1 is SGDLS, CDR2 YYNGEE. This CDR3 comprises 18 residues. V was shortened by 0 bases and J by 5 bases, with 20 bases between the two germline ends. The CDR3 loop is CASSVARGGQGWTGELFF. Written as DNA, the CDR3 is TGTGCCAGCAGCGTAGCCCGAGGGGGGCAGGGATGGACCGGGGAGCTGTTTTTT.

The V call is TRBV18, the J call TRBJ2-7, with 12 nucleotides matching TRBD1. CDR1 and CDR2 (germline): KGHSH, LQKENI. After removal of 3 bases from V and 7 bases from J, the junction contained 13 bases not matched to a gene. The CDR3 sequence is 17 residues long. CDR3 bases: TGTGCCAGCTCACCCTCGGCGCCGGGACAGGGGGCCGGGGAGCAGTACTTC. Translated: CASSPSAPGQGAGEQYF.

This clone was observed once. The chain is built from TRBV6-6 and TRBJ2-3, with D tentatively TRBD1 (6 bases). Deletions cut 1 base from V and 0 bases from J, with 8 bases between. CDR3 length: 15 residues. CDR1 is MNHNY, CDR2 SVGAGI, per germline (reference sequence). The DNA of the CDR3 is TGTGCCAGCAGTTACTTTACAGGGAGCACAGATACGCAGTATTTT. It specifies CASSYFTGSTDTQYF.

The chain recombines TRBV28 with TRBJ1-4; 10 nucleotides align to TRBD1. The CDR3 sequence is 15 residues long. Per germline, CDR1 MDHEN and CDR2 SYDVKM. V lost 6 bases to trimming and J lost 8 bases; unmatched junction nucleotides: 9. The DNA of the CDR3 is TGTGCCAGCAGGCTTACTCCGGGACAGGGGGAAAAACTGTTTTTT. The encoded protein is CASRLTPGQGEKLFF.

This clone was counted once. The chain joins TRBV19 to TRBJ1-4; TRBD1 matches at 9 bases. Looked up from germline, CDR1 is LNHDA and CDR2 is SQIVND (reference sequence). This CDR3 region has 16 residues. With V trimmed by 6 bases and J by 2 bases, 7 bases remained unmatched. The CDR3 DNA follows: TGTGCCAGTAGGAAGACAGGGGGGGGGACTAATGAAAAACTGTTTTTT. Its protein product is CASRKTGGGTNEKLFF.

The V call is TRBV28, the J call TRBJ2-5, with TRBD1 as a possible D gene (5 bases). The V end was cut by 8 bases, the J end by 3 bases, with 7 bases between. This CDR3 spans 11 amino acids. From germline, CDR1 is MDHEN and CDR2 SYDVKM. In DNA, the CDR3 is TGTGCCAGCGAAGGGGAAGAGACCCAGTACTTC. This sequence encodes CASEGEETQYF. Based on the CDR3 plus reference TRBV28 and TRBJ2-5, the full variable domain is DVKVTQSSRYLVKRTGEKVFLECVQDMDHENMFWYRQDPGLGLRLIYFSYDVKMKEKGDIPEGYSVSREKKERFSLILESASTNQTSMYLCASEGEETQYFGPGTRLLVL.

This chain uses TRBV6-4 with TRBJ2-1; 10 bases line up with TRBD2. The V and J ends lost 3 bases and 8 bases, in that order; junction bases with no gene match: 7. CDR1 MRHNA and CDR2 SNTAGT come from the germline V gene. This CDR3 spans 15 amino acids. CDR3 nucleotides: TGTGCCAGCAGTGAGTCTAGCGGGAGCATGTATGAGCAGTTCTTC. Protein sequence: CASSESSGSMYEQFF.

The chain employs TRBV7-8 and TRBJ2-3; TRBD2 matches 10 bases. Trimming at V came to 0 bases and at J to 3 bases, leaving 21 bases not matched to a gene. The CDR3 contains 22 residues. CDR1 is SGHVS, CDR2 FQNEAQ, per germline. Here the CDR3 DNA reads TGTGCCAGCAGCTTAGCGCGAACCAGCGGGAGGGCCAGGGTGATGAGGACAGATACGCAGTATTTT. The encoded protein is CASSLARTSGRARVMRTDTQYF.

The V and J genes are TRBV12-3 or TRBV12-4 and TRBJ1-1; 7 positions match TRBD1. The CDR3 has 13 amino acids. V lost 3 bases to trimming and J lost 5 bases; unmatched junction nucleotides: 3. The DNA for the CDR3 is TGTGCCAGCAGTTTGGGACAGACAACTGAAGCTTTCTTT. Encoded protein: CASSLGQTTEAFF.

This chain connects TRBV5-1 to TRBJ2-7; D may correspond to TRBD1 or TRBD2 (5 bases each). The CDR3 is 15 amino acids. V was shortened by 4 bases and J by 3 bases, with 17 bases between the two germline ends. Germline V gene sequence: CDR1 SGHRS, CDR2 YFSETQ. This CDR3 reads CASSPRWDADYEQYF. Here the CDR3 DNA reads TGCGCCAGCAGCCCTCGGTGGGACGCCGACTACGAGCAGTACTTC.

This clone came up once. The germline gene is not matched at one end of the junction; a read error may be the cause. The chain combines TRBV6-5 with TRBJ1-4, with D tentatively TRBD1 (6 bases). This CDR3 has 14 residues. CDR1 MNHEY and CDR2 SVGAGI come from the germline V gene. CDR3 nucleotide sequence: TGTGCCAGCAGTGACTCGCAGGGGCAAGTAAAACTGTTTTTT. It is translated as CASSDSQGQVKLFF.

The V and J genes are TRBV19 and TRBJ1-2, with D unclear. Germline CDR1 LNHDA, CDR2 SQIVND (reference sequence). Trimming left V 10 bases short and J 2 bases short, with 14 bases between. The length of the CDR3 is 13 residues. The CDR3 region has the DNA TGTGCCACCTCACCTTGGGGAAACTATGGCTACACCTTC. Its translation: CATSPWGNYGYTF. The entire variable domain, with the rest obtained from reference TRBV19 and TRBJ1-2, is as follows: DGGITQSPKYLFRKEGQNVTLSCEQNLNHDAMYWYRQDPGQGLRLIYYSQIVNDFQKGDIAEGYSVSREKKESFPLTVTSAQKNPTAFYLCATSPWGNYGYTFGSGTRLTVV.

V usage is TRBV28 and J usage is TRBJ1-2, with 9 positions matching TRBD1. This CDR3 spans 14 amino acids. V dropped 5 bases and J dropped 5; count of bases not matched to a gene: 6. Germline V lookup: CDR1 MDHEN, CDR2 SYDVKM. The CDR3 reads CASSPPDRGYGYTF. The CDR3 nucleotides read TGTGCCAGCAGTCCACCTGACAGGGGGTATGGCTACACCTTC.

A few counts support this clone. The V gene is TRBV5-6, the J gene TRBJ2-3, with D possibly being TRBD2 (6 bases). This CDR3 has 16 amino acids. V lost 0 bases and J lost 4, with 15 bases in between. The V gene's germline CDR1 is SGHDT and CDR2 YYEEEE. In nucleotides, the CDR3 is TGTGCCAGCAGCTTGGAATTCCGGGAGCAACCAGATACGCAGTATTTT. Amino acid sequence: CASSLEFREQPDTQYF.